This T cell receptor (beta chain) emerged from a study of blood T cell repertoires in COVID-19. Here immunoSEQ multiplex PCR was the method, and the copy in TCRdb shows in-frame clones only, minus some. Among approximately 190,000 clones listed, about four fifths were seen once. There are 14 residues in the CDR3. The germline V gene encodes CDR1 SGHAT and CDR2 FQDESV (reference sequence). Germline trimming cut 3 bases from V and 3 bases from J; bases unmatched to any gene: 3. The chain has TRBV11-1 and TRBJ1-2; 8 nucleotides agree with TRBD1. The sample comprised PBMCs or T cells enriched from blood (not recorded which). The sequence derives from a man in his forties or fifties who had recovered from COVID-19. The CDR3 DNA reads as TGTGCCAGCAGCTTTTCAGGGGGCGACTATGGCTACACCTTC. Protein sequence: CASSFSGGDYGYTF.